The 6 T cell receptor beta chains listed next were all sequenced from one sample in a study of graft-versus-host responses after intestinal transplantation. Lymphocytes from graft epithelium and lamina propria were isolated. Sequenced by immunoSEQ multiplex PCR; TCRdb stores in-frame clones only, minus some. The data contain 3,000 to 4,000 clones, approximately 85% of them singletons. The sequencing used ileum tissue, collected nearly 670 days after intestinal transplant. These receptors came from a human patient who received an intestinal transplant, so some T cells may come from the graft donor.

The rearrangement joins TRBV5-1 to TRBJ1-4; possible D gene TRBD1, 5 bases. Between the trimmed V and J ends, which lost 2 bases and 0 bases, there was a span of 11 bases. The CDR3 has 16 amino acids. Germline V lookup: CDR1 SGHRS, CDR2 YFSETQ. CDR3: CASSLGQTTTNEKLFF. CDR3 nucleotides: TGCGCCAGCAGCTTAGGACAAACAACAACTAATGAAAAACTGTTTTTT.

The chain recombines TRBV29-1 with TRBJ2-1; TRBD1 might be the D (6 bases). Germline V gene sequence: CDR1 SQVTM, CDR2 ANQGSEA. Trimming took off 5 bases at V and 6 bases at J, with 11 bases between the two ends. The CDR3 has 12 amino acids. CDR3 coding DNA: TGCAGCGTTCAGGGGCAGGGCAATGAGCAGTTCTTC. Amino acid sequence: CSVQGQGNEQFF.

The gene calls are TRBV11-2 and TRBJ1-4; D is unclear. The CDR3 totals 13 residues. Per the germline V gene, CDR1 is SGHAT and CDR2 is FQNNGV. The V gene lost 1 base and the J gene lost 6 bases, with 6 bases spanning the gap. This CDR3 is CASSLALYEKLFF. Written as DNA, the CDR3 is TGTGCCAGCAGCTTAGCCCTTTATGAAAAACTGTTTTTT.

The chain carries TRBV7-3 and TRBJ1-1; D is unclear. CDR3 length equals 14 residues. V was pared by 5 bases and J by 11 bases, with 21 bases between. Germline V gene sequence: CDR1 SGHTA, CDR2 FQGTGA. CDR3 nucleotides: TGTGCCAGCAGCCCCGGATCCGAGGCGTCCCAGGCTTTCTTT. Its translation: CASSPGSEASQAFF.

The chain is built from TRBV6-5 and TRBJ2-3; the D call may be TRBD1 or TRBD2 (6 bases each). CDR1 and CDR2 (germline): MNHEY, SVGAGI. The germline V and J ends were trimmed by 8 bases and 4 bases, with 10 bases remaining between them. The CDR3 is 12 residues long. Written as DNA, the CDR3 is TGTGCCAGCGGGGGGCTCGCAGATACGCAGTATTTT. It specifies CASGGLADTQYF.

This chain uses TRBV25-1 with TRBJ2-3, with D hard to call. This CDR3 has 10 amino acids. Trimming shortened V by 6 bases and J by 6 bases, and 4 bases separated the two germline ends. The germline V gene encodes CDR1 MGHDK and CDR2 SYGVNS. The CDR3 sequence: CASRGDTQYF. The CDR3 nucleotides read TGTGCCAGCAGGGGGGATACGCAGTATTTT.